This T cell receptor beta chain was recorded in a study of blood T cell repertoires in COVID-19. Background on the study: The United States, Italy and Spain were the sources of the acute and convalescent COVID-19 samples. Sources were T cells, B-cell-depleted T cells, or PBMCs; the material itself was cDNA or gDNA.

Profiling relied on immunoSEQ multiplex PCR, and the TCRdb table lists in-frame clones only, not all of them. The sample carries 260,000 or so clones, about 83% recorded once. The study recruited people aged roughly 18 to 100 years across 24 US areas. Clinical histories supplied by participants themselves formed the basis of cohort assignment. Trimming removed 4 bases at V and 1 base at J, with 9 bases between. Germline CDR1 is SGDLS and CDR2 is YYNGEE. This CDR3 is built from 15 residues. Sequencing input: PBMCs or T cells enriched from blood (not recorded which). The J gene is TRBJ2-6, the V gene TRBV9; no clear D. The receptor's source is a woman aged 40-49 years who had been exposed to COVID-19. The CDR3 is CASSFSGSGANVLTF. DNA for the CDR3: TGTGCCAGCAGCTTCTCCGGGTCTGGGGCCAACGTCCTGACTTTC.